These 18 T cell receptor beta chains came from one sample sequenced in a study of shared T cell receptors in the human thymus. The assay was immunoSEQ multiplex PCR, and TCRdb's table has in-frame clones only and misses some. The table lists 550,000 to 800,000 clones, 70% to 90% of them singletons, with under 0.012% in the top ten. This sample also belongs to another study, concerning human thymus T cells.

The specimen sequenced was thymocytes. These TCRs come from a girl under three years old with a congenital heart defect.

The rearrangement uses TRBV29-1 and TRBJ1-1; D is perhaps TRBD1 (5 bases). V shed 5 bases and J shed 5 bases, with 12 bases lying between them. This CDR3 region has 12 residues. Germline-derived CDR1 and CDR2 are SQVTM and ANQGSEA. The CDR3 spells CSVLAGGTEAFF. The CDR3 DNA is TGCAGCGTTCTAGCGGGGGGGACTGAAGCTTTCTTT.

V usage is TRBV5-8 and J usage is TRBJ1-5; possibly TRBD1 for D (6 bases). Germline assignment: CDR1 SGHTS and CDR2 YDEGEE. The CDR3 consists of 12 residues. Deletions cut 3 bases from V and 11 bases from J, with 12 bases between. The CDR3 DNA reads as TGTGCCAGCAGCTGGCGTCGGACAGCCCAGCATTTT. It specifies CASSWRRTAQHF.

J is TRBJ2-2 and V is TRBV27, with TRBD1 matching 7 bases. Trimming at V came to 5 bases and at J to 5 bases, leaving 11 bases not matched to a gene. Germline assignment: CDR1 MNHEY and CDR2 SMNVEV (reference sequence). This CDR3 region has 16 residues. In DNA, the CDR3 is TGTGCCAGCAGTCCAAACAGGGGAATGGGGACCGGGGAGCTGTTTTTT. It codes for CASSPNRGMGTGELFF.

The rearrangement joins TRBV12-5 to TRBJ2-1; 12 bases fit TRBD1. The V segment lost 6 bases and the J segment 7 bases; nucleotides outside the gene matches: 13. In germline, CDR1 is LGHNT, CDR2 FRNRAP. The CDR3 totals 17 residues. Written as DNA, the CDR3 is TGTGCTAGTGGCCCCCCTTCCCGGGACAGGGGGCAGAATGAGCAGTTCTTC. Protein sequence: CASGPPSRDRGQNEQFF.

The chain uses TRBV5-1 and TRBJ2-3; 7 positions match TRBD2. The CDR3 totals 15 residues. Trimming at V came to 4 bases and at J to 1 base, leaving 6 bases not matched to a gene. The germline gives CDR1 SGHRS, CDR2 YFSETQ. The CDR3 DNA reads TGCGCCAGCAGCCCTACTAGCGCGGGCACAGATACGCAGTATTTT. This codes for CASSPTSAGTDTQYF.

The V gene is TRBV9, the J gene TRBJ1-2; TRBD1 aligns across 8 bases. Looked up from germline, CDR1 is SGDLS and CDR2 is YYNGEE. Trimming removed 8 bases from V and 6 bases from J; junction bases left unmatched: 6. The CDR3 has 12 residues. The CDR3 DNA reads TGTGCCAGTCACAGGGGGGGGGATGGCTACACCTTC. It codes for CASHRGGDGYTF.

Worth noting for this clone: One junction end disagrees with the germline gene, perhaps due to a read error. The chain recombines TRBV7-9 with TRBJ1-1, with D perhaps matching TRBD1 (6 bases). The CDR3 sequence is 16 residues long. Germline values: CDR1 SEHNR, CDR2 FQNEAQ (reference sequence). DNA of the CDR3: TGTGCCAGCACCTTAGGTGGGGATCTTAGGGGGACTGAAGCTTTCTTT. Translated, it gives CASTLGGDLRGTEAFF.

The chain combines TRBV15 with TRBJ1-5; D might be TRBD1 (6 bases). With 2 bases removed from V and 7 bases from J, the gap between germline ends came to 12 bases. This CDR3 has 14 amino acids. In germline, CDR1 is LNHNV, CDR2 YYDKDF (reference sequence). CDR3 protein: CATSRQGSHQPQHF. Here the CDR3 DNA reads TGTGCCACCAGCAGACAGGGGAGCCACCAGCCCCAGCATTTT.

This clone appeared a few times. The rearrangement uses TRBV4-1 and TRBJ2-7; the match to TRBD1 covers 9 bases. The germline V gene has CDR1 MGHRA and CDR2 YSYEKL. The junction had 6 bases not matched to a gene; V was cut back by 3 bases and J by 3 bases. The CDR3 runs to 15 residues. Here the CDR3 DNA reads TGCGCCAGCAGCCAGCTACCGGGACAGGGCTACGAGCAGTACTTC. Protein: CASSQLPGQGYEQYF.

The chain carries TRBV10-1 and TRBJ2-1; 9 bases match TRBD2. J gave up 2 bases and V 2 bases, and 7 bases lay outside the gene matches. Per the germline V gene, CDR1 is WNHNN and CDR2 is SYGVQD (reference sequence). CDR3 length: 17 amino acids. CDR3 protein: CASSEGPAGGPYNEQFF. CDR3 nucleotide sequence: TGCGCCAGCAGTGAGGGTCCGGCGGGGGGGCCCTACAATGAGCAGTTCTTC.

This chain joins TRBV5-1 and TRBJ1-2, with 8 bases aligning to TRBD1. Germline CDR1 is SGHRS and CDR2 is YFSETQ. V lost 8 bases to trimming and J lost 6 bases; unmatched junction nucleotides: 21. This CDR3 comprises 17 residues. The CDR3 DNA sequence: TGCGCCAGTTATCAGGGGGCTTTTTTGCCGGGGCAGGATGGCTACACCTTC. Translation gives CASYQGAFLPGQDGYTF. The full variable domain, in which reference TRBV5-1 and TRBJ1-2 provide the parts outside the CDR3, is KAGVTQTPRYLIKTRGQQVTLSCSPISGHRSVSWYQQTPGQGLQFLFEYFSETQRNKGNFPGRFSGRQFSNSRSEMNVSTLELGDSALYLCASYQGAFLPGQDGYTFGSGTRLTVV.

V usage is TRBV5-5 and J usage is TRBJ2-2; 8 nucleotides match TRBD2. Germline CDR1 reads SGHKS; CDR2 reads YYEKEE (reference sequence). V shed 4 bases, J shed 2 bases, and the junction held 10 bases outside the gene matches. The CDR3 is made up of 17 amino acids. In DNA form, the CDR3 reads TGTGCCAGCAGCCAACGTCCCGGGGGGGAAAACACCGGGGAGCTGTTTTTT. It translates to CASSQRPGGENTGELFF.

This chain joins TRBV9 and TRBJ1-4; TRBD1 matches at 11 bases. V lost 0 bases to trimming and J lost 5 bases; unmatched junction nucleotides: 9. CDR3 length equals 18 residues. Germline lookup yields CDR1 SGDLS and CDR2 YYNGEE. In nucleotides, the CDR3 is TGTGCCAGCAGCGTAGAGGGTTTGGGGACAGGGGGAAATGAAAAACTGTTTTTT. Translation gives CASSVEGLGTGGNEKLFF. Based on the CDR3 plus reference TRBV9 and TRBJ1-4, the full variable domain is DSGVTQTPKHLITATGQRVTLRCSPRSGDLSVYWYQQSLDQGLQFLIQYYNGEERAKGNILERFSAQQFPDLHSELNLSSLELGDSALYFCASSVEGLGTGGNEKLFFGSGTQLSVL.

V and J are TRBV7-8 and TRBJ1-6, with D maybe TRBD1 (6 bases). The CDR3 runs 14 residues. The germline V gene has CDR1 SGHVS and CDR2 FQNEAQ. V shed 5 bases and J shed 12 bases, with 17 bases lying between them. The CDR3, as DNA: TGTGCCAGCAGCGATCAGGGGCCCTATAAACCCCTCCACTTT. Its protein product is CASSDQGPYKPLHF.

This CDR3 is CASRPGQGMHSPLHF. For the CDR3, the DNA is TGTGCCAGCAGGCCGGGACAGGGTATGCATTCACCCCTCCACTTT. The V gene is TRBV27, the J gene TRBJ1-6; TRBD1 matches 9 bases. Germline V gene data show CDR1 as MNHEY and CDR2 as SMNVEV (reference sequence). J was trimmed by 8 bases and V by 6 bases; bases with no gene match: 8. The CDR3 runs 15 residues.

The chain links TRBV6-1 to TRBJ2-6; 8 bases align to TRBD1. This CDR3 is built from 19 residues. The trim removed 2 bases at V and 0 bases at J, leaving 9 bases unmatched. Germline V gene sequence: CDR1 MNHNS, CDR2 SASEGT. The CDR3 protein is CASSESPGTGVSGANVLTF. CDR3 sequence (DNA): TGTGCCAGCAGTGAAAGCCCCGGGACAGGAGTCTCTGGGGCCAACGTCCTGACTTTC.

This clone was counted a single time. The V gene is TRBV19, the J gene TRBJ2-3; D is uncertain. Germline CDR1 reads LNHDA; CDR2 reads SQIVND (reference sequence). This CDR3 is 14 amino acids long. Between the trimmed V and J ends, which lost 0 bases and 4 bases, there was a span of 8 bases. Here the CDR3 DNA reads TGTGCCAGTAGTATAGACCGGGTTCCAGATACGCAGTATTTT. Amino acid sequence: CASSIDRVPDTQYF.

V and J are TRBV7-9 and TRBJ1-2; possibly TRBD1 for D (6 bases). CDR1 SEHNR and CDR2 FQNEAQ come from the germline V gene (reference sequence). This CDR3 region has 14 residues. V shed 7 bases and J shed 1 base, with 13 bases lying between them. CDR3 bases: TGTGCCAGCACCGCTCCAGGGGATAACTATGGCTACACCTTC. Protein: CASTAPGDNYGYTF. Using reference TRBV7-9 and TRBJ1-2 for the parts outside the CDR3, the full variable domain is DTGVSQNPRHKITKRGQNVTFRCDPISEHNRLYWYRQTLGQGPEFLTYFQNEAQLEKSRLLSDRFSAERPKGSFSTLEIQRTEQGDSAMYLCASTAPGDNYGYTFGSGTRLTVV.